The sequence of this T cell receptor (beta chain) was determined in a study of T cell responses to AZD1222 COVID-19 vaccine. Note on this clone: Its antigen is still unknown.

Germline CDR1 reads LGHNA; CDR2 reads YSLEER. The length of the CDR3 is 19 residues. V was pared by 1 base and J by 6 bases, with 10 bases of the junction left unmatched. Study-level points and caveats: Only six or seven AZD1222 recipients tested seropositive at baseline. Mostly white British, mostly female donors; authors suggested clonal diversity may be underestimated. Reports indicate that nearly half of spike-specific TCRs are directed at unmutated variant regions. In all cases, repertoires were sampled only after the peak T cell response.

Here immunoSEQ multiplex PCR was the method, and the copy in TCRdb shows in-frame clones only, minus some. Of some 78,000 clones listed, roughly four fifths are singletons. The sample in question was peripheral blood, obtained 28 days after the second AZD1222 dose. This chain joins TRBV4-3 and TRBJ2-2; the match to TRBD2 covers 14 bases. The TCR was taken from an adult who received the AZD1222 COVID-19 vaccine. As DNA, the CDR3 is TGCGCCAGCAGCCAAGTGACACCGGGACTAGCGGGAGTGTCCGGGGAGCTGTTTTTT. It yields the protein CASSQVTPGLAGVSGELFF.